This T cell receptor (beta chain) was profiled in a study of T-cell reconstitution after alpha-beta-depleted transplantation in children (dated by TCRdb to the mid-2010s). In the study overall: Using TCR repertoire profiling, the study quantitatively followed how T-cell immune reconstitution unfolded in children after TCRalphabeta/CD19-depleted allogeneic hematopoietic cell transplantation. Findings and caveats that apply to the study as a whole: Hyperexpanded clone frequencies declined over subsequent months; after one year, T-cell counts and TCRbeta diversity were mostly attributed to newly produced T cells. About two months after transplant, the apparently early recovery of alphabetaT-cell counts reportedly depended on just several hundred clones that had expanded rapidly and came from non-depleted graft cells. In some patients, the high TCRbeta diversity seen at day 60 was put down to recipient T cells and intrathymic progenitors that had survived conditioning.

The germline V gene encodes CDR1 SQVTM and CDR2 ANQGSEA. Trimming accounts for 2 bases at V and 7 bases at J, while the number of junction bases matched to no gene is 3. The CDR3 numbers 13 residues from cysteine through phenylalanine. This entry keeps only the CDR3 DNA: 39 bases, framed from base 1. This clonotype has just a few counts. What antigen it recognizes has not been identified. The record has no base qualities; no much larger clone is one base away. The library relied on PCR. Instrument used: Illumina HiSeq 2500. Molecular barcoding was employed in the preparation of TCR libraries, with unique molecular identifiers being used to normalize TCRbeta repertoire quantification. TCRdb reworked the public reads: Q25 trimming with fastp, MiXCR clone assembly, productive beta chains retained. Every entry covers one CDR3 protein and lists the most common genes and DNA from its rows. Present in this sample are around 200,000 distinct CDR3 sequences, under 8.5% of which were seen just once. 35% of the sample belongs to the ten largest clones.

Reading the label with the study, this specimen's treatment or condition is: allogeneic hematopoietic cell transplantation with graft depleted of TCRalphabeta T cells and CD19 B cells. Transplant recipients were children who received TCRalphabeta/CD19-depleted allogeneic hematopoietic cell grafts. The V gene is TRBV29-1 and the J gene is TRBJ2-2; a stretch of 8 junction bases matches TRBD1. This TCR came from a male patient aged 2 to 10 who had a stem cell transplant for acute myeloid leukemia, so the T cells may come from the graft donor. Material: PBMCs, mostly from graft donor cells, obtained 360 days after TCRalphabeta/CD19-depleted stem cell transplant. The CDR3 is CSVETGGIGELFF. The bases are TGCAGCGTTGAAACAGGGGGTATCGGGGAGCTGTTTTTT.